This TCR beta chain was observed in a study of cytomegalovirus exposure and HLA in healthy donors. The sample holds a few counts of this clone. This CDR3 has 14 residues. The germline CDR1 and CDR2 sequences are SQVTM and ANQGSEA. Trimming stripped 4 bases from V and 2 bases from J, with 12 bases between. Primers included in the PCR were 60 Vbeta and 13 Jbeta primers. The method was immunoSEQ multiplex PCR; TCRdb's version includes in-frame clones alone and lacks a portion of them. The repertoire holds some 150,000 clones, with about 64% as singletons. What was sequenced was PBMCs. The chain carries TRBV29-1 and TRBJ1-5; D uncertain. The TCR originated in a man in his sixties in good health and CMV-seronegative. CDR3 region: CSVGEHGGNQPQHF. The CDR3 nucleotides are TGCAGCGTTGGGGAGCATGGGGGCAATCAGCCCCAGCATTTT.